This TCR beta chain was sequenced for a study of OX40 agonist ivuxolimab in advanced cancers. Study-level results: At 0.1 to 3.0 mg/kg, CD4+ and CD8+ blood T cells expanded clonally by week 6.

The CDR3 consists of 14 residues. Germline-derived CDR1 and CDR2 are SNHLY and FYNNEI. Profiled with immunoSEQ multiplex PCR; TCRdb holds only in-frame clones, not every one. The table records about 14,000 clones, over 70% of them present only once. Note on this clone: What it binds is unknown.

Collection of blood occurred at baseline, at cycle 4 day 1, and at cycle 7 day 1. The TCR comes from an adult with an advanced solid tumor such as melanoma, head and neck, liver or kidney cancer. This specimen was CD4+ or CD8+ T cells sorted from blood, taken in a trial of the OX40 agonist ivuxolimab. The chain carries TRBV2 and TRBJ2-5, with 8 positions matching TRBD2. The end of the DNA is better explained by TRBJ2-7, so the J call may be wrong. The CDR3 loop reads CASSEPGGPGEQYF. As DNA, the CDR3 is TGTGCCAGCAGTGAACCGGGAGGGCCTGGCGAGCAGTACTTC.